This TCR beta chain originates from a study of PD-L1 blockade in urothelial cancer. Study context: Most patients, about 85% of the roughly 29, were males with bladder-origin cancer. The researchers analyzed blood 3 weeks (second dose) and 6 weeks after treatment start.

Germline V CDR1 and CDR2: MNHNS, SASEGT. Trimming took 3 bases from V and 6 from J, leaving 12 bases between them. This CDR3 is 15 amino acids long. Repertoires were generated with immunoSEQ multiplex PCR, while TCRdb's copy carries only in-frame clones and drops some. Of approximately 110,000 clones listed, approximately 90% are singletons. With respect to this clone: Its cognate antigen is unknown.

Time point: peripheral blood 6 weeks after treatment start. Sampling of each patient yielded between 1 and 8 specimens, collected pretreatment and on-treatment. Regarding the study as a whole: Below-median TCR clonality that was measured in pretreatment blood predicted better survival.

The chain employs TRBV6-1 and TRBJ1-6; D gene uncertain. This TCR was sampled from a man aged 60 to 69 with urothelial cancer. The source was PBMCs, collected around atezolizumab (anti-PD-L1) treatment. DNA of the CDR3: TGTGCCAGCAGTGAGGGTACAGTAGGTAATTCACCCCTCCACTTT. It codes for CASSEGTVGNSPLHF.